This record looks at one TCR beta chain sequence and its context. What it binds is unknown. Then a second PCR, running roughly 7 to 11 cycles, was carried out with a sample-barcoded 5' primer and a J-beta primer mix. Every sample produced at least 2.5 million CDR3-containing paired-end reads. TCRdb reprocessed the 5' RACE reads via MiXCR and lists one record per CDR3 protein. The sample lists 650,000 to 1,000,000 distinct CDR3 sequences; under 40% were seen once. This record belongs to a study of blood T cells in healthy people across ages. General study findings and limits: Diversity estimated from one million T cells was considered an underestimate. CMV status of donors was not determined, possibly confounding expanded clonotype changes.

Trimming left V 6 bases short and J 10 bases short, with 25 bases between. This CDR3 spans 15 amino acids. Germline V gives CDR1 SQVTM, CDR2 ANQGSEA. The chain couples TRBV29-1 to TRBJ2-1, with D possibly matching TRBD2 (7 bases). The sequence came from a man younger than 35 in good health. Sequencing input: blood. CDR3 protein: CSVPLGGGMVYEQFF. In nucleotides, the CDR3 is TGCAGCGTGCCCTTGGGGGGGGGCATGGTGTACGAGCAGTTCTTC.